What follows describes a single T cell receptor (beta chain). The CDR3 is made up of 13 amino acids. Germline CDR1 is MNHNY and CDR2 is SVGAGI (reference sequence). V lost 7 bases and J 6 bases, leaving 15 bases between the germline ends. The data are from a study of blood T cell repertoires in COVID-19. Across the study: The United States, Italy and Spain supplied acute and convalescent COVID-19 samples. Sample material is recorded as cDNA or gDNA derived from T cells, B-cell-depleted T cells, or PBMCs.

As handled by the study authors: It was from reference gene primer amplification that nucleated cell counts were estimated. Using immunoSEQ multiplex PCR, the repertoire was profiled, and TCRdb retains in-frame clones only, with some absent. D and trimming were read from the DNA, whereas the V and J calls and clone size are those reported in that table. The sample lists some 130,000 clones, more than 70% occurring once. This chain joins TRBV6-6 and TRBJ1-1; TRBD1 is a possible D gene (5 bases). The sample taken for sequencing was peripheral blood. The sequence was obtained from a woman aged 25 to 45 who had recovered from COVID-19. The CDR3 protein is CASKEGISSEAFF. The CDR3, as DNA: TGTGCCAGCAAGGAGGGGATATCGTCTGAAGCTTTCTTT.